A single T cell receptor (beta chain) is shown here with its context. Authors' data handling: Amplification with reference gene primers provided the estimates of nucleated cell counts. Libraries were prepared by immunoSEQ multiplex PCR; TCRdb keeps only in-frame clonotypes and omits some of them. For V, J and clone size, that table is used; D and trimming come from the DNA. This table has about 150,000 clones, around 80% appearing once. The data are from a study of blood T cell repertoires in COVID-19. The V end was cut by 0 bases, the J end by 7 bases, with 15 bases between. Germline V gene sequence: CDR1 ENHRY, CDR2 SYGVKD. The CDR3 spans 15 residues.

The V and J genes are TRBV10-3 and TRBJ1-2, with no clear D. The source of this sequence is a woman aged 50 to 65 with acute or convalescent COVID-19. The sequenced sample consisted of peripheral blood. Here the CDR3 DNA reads TGTGCCATCAGTGAGTCCCCCGCCGGGATGGGTGGCTACACCTTC. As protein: CAISESPAGMGGYTF.